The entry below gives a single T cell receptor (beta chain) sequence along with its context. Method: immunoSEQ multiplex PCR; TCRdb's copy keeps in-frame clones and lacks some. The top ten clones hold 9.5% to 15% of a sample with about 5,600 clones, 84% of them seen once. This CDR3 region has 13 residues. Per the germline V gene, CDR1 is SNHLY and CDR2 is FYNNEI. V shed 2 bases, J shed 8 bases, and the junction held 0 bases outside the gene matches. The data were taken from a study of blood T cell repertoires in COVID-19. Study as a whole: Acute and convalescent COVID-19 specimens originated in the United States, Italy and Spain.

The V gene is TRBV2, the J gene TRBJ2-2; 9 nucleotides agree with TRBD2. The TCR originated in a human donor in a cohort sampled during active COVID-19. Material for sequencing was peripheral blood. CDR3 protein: CASSELAGGELFF. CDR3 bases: TGTGCCAGCAGTGAACTAGCGGGGGGGGAGCTGTTTTTT.